This T cell receptor (beta chain) appears in the sequencing data of a study of beta chain features in type 1 diabetes. Study-wide results and caveats: Within each of all four CD4+ subsets, Type 1 diabetes patients had TCRB CDR3s that were moderately but significantly shorter. Naive, central memory and regulatory TCRB repertoires appeared more similar among patients than healthy donors. The study found fewer insertions and more deletions at VDJ junctions in type 1 diabetes patients.

CD4+ naive, central memory, regulatory and stem cell-like memory cells were sorted via CD45RO/CCR7/CD25/CD127/CD95/CD27. This clone turned up a few times. Its target is not known. Sequenced material consisted of expressed TCRB transcripts (all of the isolated RNA was reverse transcribed). Samples of naive, central memory and regulatory T cells yielded a mean of around 3.8 million reads. Here immunoSEQ multiplex PCR was the method, and the copy in TCRdb shows in-frame clones only, minus some. The sample contains about 130,000 clones, 9% of which appear only once. In germline, CDR1 is SNHLY, CDR2 FYNNEI. The CDR3 totals 17 residues. The J segment lost 0 bases and the V segment lost 6 bases, leaving 8 bases of the junction unmatched.

The chain employs TRBV2 and TRBJ1-5, with 10 bases aligning to TRBD1. This TCR was recovered from a man aged 30 to 39 with type 1 diabetes. The sequenced material came from central memory CD4+ T cells from blood. Here the CDR3 reads CASRGGTGADSNQPQHF. DNA of the CDR3: TGTGCCAGCAGAGGAGGGACAGGGGCCGATAGCAATCAGCCCCAGCATTTT.